Following are 20 T cell receptor beta chains from one sample sequenced in a study of T cell changes during pregnancy in multiple sclerosis. Measured with immunoSEQ multiplex PCR; TCRdb has only the in-frame clones, and not every one. The data show about 36,000 clones, with around 92% seen just once and 1.2% held by the top ten. Sequencing was done on a sample of PBMCs (not recorded whether the cells were cultured). The receptors come from a female donor with multiple sclerosis, enrolled in a pregnancy study.

The CDR3, as DNA: TGTGCCAGCAGCCCTCAGGGGGGCGGAAATTACGAGCAGTACTTC. Amino acids: CASSPQGGGNYEQYF. This chain links TRBV7-2 with TRBJ2-7; a possible D gene is TRBD1 (7 bases). Trimming removed 5 bases at V and 4 bases at J, with 18 bases between. CDR3 length: 15 amino acids. Germline V gene lookup returns CDR1 SGHTA and CDR2 FQGNSA.

The V gene is TRBV25-1, the J gene TRBJ1-1; unclear D gene. Germline CDR1 and CDR2: MGHDK and SYGVNS. The CDR3 length is 15 residues. Trimming shortened V by 1 base and J by 8 bases, and 17 bases separated the two germline ends. This CDR3 is CASSEFSNVAVEAFF. The CDR3 nucleotides are TGTGCCAGCAGTGAATTCAGTAATGTGGCGGTCGAAGCTTTCTTT.

V is TRBV9 and J is TRBJ2-1; 13 nucleotides align to TRBD2. The CDR3 loop spans 15 amino acids. J gave up 9 bases and V 4 bases, and 7 bases lay outside the gene matches. Looked up from germline, CDR1 is SGDLS and CDR2 is YYNGEE. The CDR3 here is CASSPRLAGGPEQFF. DNA for the CDR3: TGTGCCAGCAGCCCACGACTAGCGGGAGGCCCTGAGCAGTTCTTC.

The chain has TRBV5-1 and TRBJ2-1, with unresolved D. Trimming shortened V by 0 bases and J by 0 bases, and 7 bases separated the two germline ends. CDR1 and CDR2 from the germline V gene are SGHRS and YFSETQ. The CDR3 extends over 15 amino acids. The CDR3 reads CASSLGESSYNEQFF. CDR3 DNA: TGCGCCAGCAGCTTGGGAGAGAGCTCCTACAATGAGCAGTTCTTC.

The rearrangement links TRBV28 to TRBJ2-4, with D perhaps matching TRBD1 or TRBD2 (6 bases each). The germline V and J ends were trimmed by 2 bases and 9 bases, with 17 bases remaining between them. The CDR3 extends over 15 amino acids. Germline V gene sequence: CDR1 MDHEN, CDR2 SYDVKM. CDR3 loop: CASSLPGEAGGIQYF. As DNA, the CDR3 is TGTGCCAGCAGTTTACCAGGGGAGGCGGGCGGCATTCAGTACTTC.

The gene calls are TRBV5-1 and TRBJ2-5; the D gene is possibly TRBD1 (5 bases). The CDR3 is 16 residues long. Germline-derived CDR1 and CDR2 are SGHRS and YFSETQ. Trimming took off 2 bases at V and 0 bases at J, with 14 bases between the two ends. The CDR3 bases are TGCGCCAGCAGCTTTATCCCCACAGGATACCAAGAGACCCAGTACTTC. It is translated as CASSFIPTGYQETQYF.

This chain links TRBV9 with TRBJ2-3, with no clear D. Germline V lookup: CDR1 SGDLS, CDR2 YYNGEE. V was cut by 0 bases and J by 2 bases, with 7 bases left in between. This CDR3 spans 14 amino acids. CDR3 sequence (DNA): TGTGCCAGCAGCGTAGCTCTTTTCACAGATACGCAGTATTTT. Its protein is CASSVALFTDTQYF.

This chain links TRBV20-1 with TRBJ2-1; D remains ambiguous. The V gene's germline CDR1 is DFQATT and CDR2 SNEGSKA (reference sequence). V lost 5 bases and J lost 4, with 3 bases in between. The CDR3 runs to 10 residues. The CDR3 region is CSAFYNEQFF. Here the CDR3 DNA reads TGCAGTGCTTTTTACAATGAGCAGTTCTTC.

V usage is TRBV7-2 and J usage is TRBJ2-5; TRBD2 matches 10 bases. The CDR3 runs 16 residues. CDR1 is SGHTA, CDR2 FQGNSA, per germline. The V and J ends lost 5 bases and 3 bases, in that order; junction bases with no gene match: 9. The CDR3 region is CASSQTPGLAKETQYF. DNA of the CDR3: TGTGCCAGCAGCCAAACTCCGGGACTAGCGAAAGAGACCCAGTACTTC. Combining the CDR3 with reference TRBV7-2 and TRBJ2-5 gives the whole variable domain GAGVSQSPSNKVTEKGKDVELRCDPISGHTALYWYRQSLGQGLEFLIYFQGNSAPDKSGLPSDRFSAERTGGSVSTLTIQRTQQEDSAVYLCASSQTPGLAKETQYFGPGTRLLVL.

The chain combines TRBV7-9 with TRBJ2-6; D unresolved. Trimming shortened V by 0 bases and J by 0 bases, and 12 bases separated the two germline ends. The CDR3 extends over 18 amino acids. Germline V gene sequence: CDR1 SEHNR, CDR2 FQNEAQ (reference sequence). CDR3 in amino acids: CASSLAWSLTSGANVLTF. Written as DNA, the CDR3 is TGTGCCAGCAGCTTAGCATGGTCCCTGACCTCTGGGGCCAACGTCCTGACTTTC.

The chain uses TRBV27 and TRBJ2-7; 10 bases match TRBD2. Trimming cost V 3 bases and J 7 bases; bases outside gene matches: 6. Germline CDR1 MNHEY, CDR2 SMNVEV (reference sequence). The CDR3 loop spans 14 amino acids. CDR3 sequence (DNA): TGTGCCAGCAGTTTTCGACTAGCGGGCCGGGAGCAGTACTTC. Amino acid sequence: CASSFRLAGREQYF.

The chain combines TRBV4-1 with TRBJ2-7; 10 positions agree with TRBD1. The CDR3 sequence is 15 residues long. Trimming cost V 2 bases and J 5 bases; bases outside gene matches: 6. Looked up from germline, CDR1 is MGHRA and CDR2 is YSYEKL. DNA of the CDR3: TGCGCCAGCAGCCAACTTCCGGGACAGGGGCACGAGCAGTACTTC. Translating it yields CASSQLPGQGHEQYF.

The chain carries TRBV10-3 and TRBJ2-7; weak D call: TRBD1 (7 bases). The V gene lost 0 bases and the J gene lost 2 bases, with 11 bases spanning the gap. Germline-derived CDR1 and CDR2 are ENHRY and SYGVKD. The CDR3 length is 15 residues. CDR3 DNA: TGTGCCATCAGTGAGTCGGCCAGGGGGGCCTACGAGCAGTACTTC. Its translation is CAISESARGAYEQYF.

This chain's CDR3 is CASSTSWLAGEPSVKSYEQYF. The CDR3 coding sequence is TGTGCCAGCAGCACAAGTTGGCTAGCGGGAGAACCCAGTGTTAAATCCTACGAGCAGTACTTC. The rearrangement uses TRBV27 and TRBJ2-7; 10 positions agree with TRBD2. The CDR3 sequence is 21 residues long. Germline loops: CDR1 MNHEY, CDR2 SMNVEV (reference sequence). V dropped 6 bases and J dropped 1; count of bases not matched to a gene: 24.

The chain carries TRBV1 and TRBJ2-5; TRBD1 was called by the table and not checked on the DNA. TRBV1 is a recognized pseudogene. The CDR3 covers 14 residues. DNA for the CDR3: TGCACCAGCAGCCAAGAGGGGCGCCAAGAGACCCAGTACTTC. This encodes CTSSQEGRQETQYF.

The table lists this clone with a count of one. The chain combines TRBV7-2 with TRBJ2-1, with D perhaps given as TRBD1 or TRBD2 (5 bases each). Germline values: CDR1 SGHTA, CDR2 FQGNSA. This CDR3 has 11 amino acids. Deletions cut 7 bases from V and 12 bases from J, with 13 bases between. The CDR3 nucleotides read TGTGCCAGCAACAACCGGGGCGGGCAGTTCTTC. Protein product: CASNNRGGQFF.

The V and J genes are TRBV6-5 and TRBJ1-5; D call uncertain. There are 13 residues in the CDR3. With 5 bases removed from V and 5 bases from J, the gap between germline ends came to 10 bases. Germline V gene sequence: CDR1 MNHEY, CDR2 SVGAGI. Here the CDR3 DNA reads TGTGCCAGCAGTCCAGGACGGCATCAGCCCCAGCATTTT. Residues: CASSPGRHQPQHF.

The chain uses TRBV5-1 and TRBJ2-7; the D is unclear. The CDR3 loop spans 12 amino acids. Germline V gene data show CDR1 as SGHRS and CDR2 as YFSETQ. Between the trimmed V and J ends, which lost 3 bases and 6 bases, there was a span of 10 bases. DNA for the CDR3: TGCGCCAGCAGCTGGCCGGCTTCCGAGCAGTACTTC. It specifies CASSWPASEQYF.

V is TRBV18 and J is TRBJ1-1, with D maybe TRBD1 (5 bases). Germline values: CDR1 KGHSH, CDR2 LQKENI. The CDR3 sequence is 11 residues long. The V gene lost 6 bases and the J gene lost 3 bases, with 5 bases spanning the gap. The CDR3 nucleotides read TGTGCCAGCTCGGGGGACACTGAAGCTTTCTTT. Amino acid sequence: CASSGDTEAFF.

V is TRBV4-3 and J is TRBJ2-5, with TRBD1 matching over 7 bases. The CDR3 is made up of 13 amino acids. Per germline, CDR1 LGHNA and CDR2 YSLEER. The ends lost 0 bases at V and 5 bases at J; junction bases unmatched: 0. The CDR3 nucleotides read TGCGCCAGCAGCCAAGAAGGGGGCGAGACCCAGTACTTC. Protein product: CASSQEGGETQYF.